The 24 T cell receptor beta chains in this list originate from one sample, sequenced in a study of PD-L1 blockade in urothelial cancer. Assay: immunoSEQ multiplex PCR; the TCRdb copy retains only in-frame clones and omits some. The table has 70,000 to 95,000 clones, about 90% seen once. Time point in this sample: pretreatment peripheral blood. The sequencing here drew on PBMCs, taken around atezolizumab (anti-PD-L1) treatment. All receptors come from a woman of 80 years or more with urothelial cancer.

This chain joins TRBV4-2 and TRBJ2-2; 9 bases match TRBD2. The CDR3 runs to 19 residues. The V gene end was trimmed by 1 base and the J gene end by 0 bases; junction bases not matched to a gene: 9. CDR1 LGHNA and CDR2 YNFKEQ come from the germline V gene. In DNA form, the CDR3 reads TGTGCCAGCAGCCAAGTCTTTGGTTCTAGCGGGACGAACACCGGGGAGCTGTTTTTT. Translating gives CASSQVFGSSGTNTGELFF.

This chain uses TRBV18 with TRBJ2-1; 14 nucleotides line up with TRBD2. Per germline, CDR1 KGHSH and CDR2 LQKENI. The CDR3 length is 18 residues. With V trimmed by 3 bases and J by 9 bases, 13 bases remained unmatched. The CDR3 loop is CASSPQQTSGRAVTEQFF. In nucleotides, the CDR3 is TGTGCCAGCTCACCCCAACAGACTAGCGGGAGGGCCGTTACTGAGCAGTTCTTC.

The chain combines TRBV28 with TRBJ1-5; 8 positions agree with TRBD1. The V and J ends lost 6 bases and 2 bases, in that order; junction bases with no gene match: 9. Germline CDR1 MDHEN, CDR2 SYDVKM. This CDR3 region has 16 residues. The DNA for the CDR3 is TGTGCCAGCAGGACTCAGGGGGCGTCGCGCAATCAGCCCCAGCATTTT. It yields the protein CASRTQGASRNQPQHF.

This clone was observed once. The V and J genes are TRBV7-8 and TRBJ2-3; the match to TRBD2 covers 10 bases. The V and J ends lost 4 bases and 2 bases, in that order; junction bases with no gene match: 6. This CDR3 spans 16 amino acids. In germline, CDR1 is SGHVS, CDR2 FQNEAQ. The CDR3: CASSSPSGGPTDTQYF. The CDR3 DNA is TGTGCCAGCAGCTCCCCTAGCGGGGGTCCCACAGATACGCAGTATTTT.

This clone is a singleton in its sample. This sequence joins TRBV18 and TRBJ2-7, with 8 nucleotides matching TRBD1. This CDR3 spans 13 amino acids. The junction had 5 bases not matched to a gene; V was cut back by 3 bases and J by 7 bases. CDR1 and CDR2 from the germline V gene are KGHSH and LQKENI. The CDR3 loop is CASSPGQGFEQYF. CDR3 DNA: TGTGCCAGCTCACCTGGACAGGGTTTTGAGCAGTACTTC.

The chain joins TRBV12-5 to TRBJ2-1, with 11 positions matching TRBD2. Germline CDR1 reads LGHNT; CDR2 reads FRNRAP. The CDR3 spans 15 residues. With V trimmed by 1 base and J by 7 bases, 3 bases remained unmatched. The CDR3 loop reads CASGLGLAGTNEQFF. CDR3 nucleotide sequence: TGTGCTAGTGGTTTGGGACTAGCGGGAACAAATGAGCAGTTCTTC.

The rearrangement uses TRBV28 and TRBJ1-1; D gene ambiguous. The CDR3 has 14 amino acids. CDR1 is MDHEN, CDR2 SYDVKM, per germline. The V end lost 7 bases, the J end lost 5 bases, and 17 bases lay between the germline ends. The DNA of the CDR3 is TGTGCCAGCACTCCCTCGAGTGGTTGGACTGAAGCTTTCTTT. This translates into CASTPSSGWTEAFF.

The chain links TRBV2 to TRBJ2-1; a weak D match, TRBD2 (6 bases). The CDR3 runs to 13 residues. CDR1 is SNHLY, CDR2 FYNNEI, per germline. Trimming cost V 8 bases and J 7 bases, with 15 bases left between them. DNA for the CDR3: TGTGCCAGCGAGGGACTCGCAAGGAATGAGCAGTTCTTC. As protein: CASEGLARNEQFF.

The V and J genes are TRBV9 and TRBJ2-7; 14 nucleotides match TRBD2. CDR1 and CDR2 from the germline V gene are SGDLS and YYNGEE. The CDR3 consists of 16 residues. Trimming cost V 4 bases and J 3 bases; bases outside gene matches: 6. CDR3 sequence reads: CASSPTGTSGSYEQYF. In DNA, the CDR3 is TGTGCCAGCAGCCCCACCGGGACTAGCGGGAGCTACGAGCAGTACTTC.

A few counts support this clone. The chain combines TRBV7-2 with TRBJ1-5; D uncertain. CDR1 is SGHTA, CDR2 FQGNSA, per germline. The CDR3 is 15 residues long. Trimming cost V 1 base and J 0 bases, with 7 bases left between them. The CDR3 coding sequence is TGTGCCAGCAGCTTAGGAGGGATTAGCAATCAGCCCCAGCATTTT. Amino acid sequence: CASSLGGISNQPQHF.

A few counts support this clone. The chain combines TRBV11-2 with TRBJ1-1; D perhaps matches TRBD1 (6 bases). Germline assignment: CDR1 SGHAT and CDR2 FQNNGV. Trimming removed 7 bases at V and 3 bases at J, with 18 bases between. CDR3 length: 15 residues. Here the CDR3 reads CASNRFQGGYTEAFF. In DNA form, the CDR3 reads TGTGCCAGCAACCGTTTTCAAGGGGGTTACACTGAAGCTTTCTTT.

The chain couples TRBV5-1 to TRBJ2-2, with a tentative D call TRBD1 (5 bases). CDR3 length: 13 residues. Between the trimmed V and J ends, which lost 4 bases and 8 bases, there was a span of 12 bases. Germline lookup yields CDR1 SGHRS and CDR2 YFSETQ. This CDR3 is CASSPRVRGELFF. As DNA, the CDR3 is TGCGCCAGCAGCCCCAGGGTTCGTGGGGAGCTGTTTTTT. Variable domain in full (rest from reference TRBV5-1 and TRBJ2-2): KAGVTQTPRYLIKTRGQQVTLSCSPISGHRSVSWYQQTPGQGLQFLFEYFSETQRNKGNFPGRFSGRQFSNSRSEMNVSTLELGDSALYLCASSPRVRGELFFGEGSRLTVL.

The chain is built from TRBV5-1 and TRBJ1-1, with D unresolved. The CDR3 covers 15 residues. The V gene's germline CDR1 is SGHRS and CDR2 YFSETQ. Trimming took 2 bases from V and 3 from J, leaving 14 bases between them. The CDR3 sequence is CASSFLGLGDTEAFF. DNA of the CDR3: TGCGCCAGCAGCTTTTTAGGACTTGGGGACACTGAAGCTTTCTTT.

The gene calls are TRBV5-4 and TRBJ1-2; a weak D match, TRBD1 (6 bases). This CDR3 spans 15 amino acids. Germline V gene sequence: CDR1 SGHNT, CDR2 YYREEE (reference sequence). V was trimmed by 4 bases and J by 5 bases, leaving 18 bases between them. The CDR3 DNA follows: TGTGCCAGCAGCGGTAGACAGGAAGTTCGGTATGGCTACACCTTC. Protein product: CASSGRQEVRYGYTF.

The V and J genes are TRBV6-4 and TRBJ2-3; no reliable D call. The length of the CDR3 is 14 residues. Deletions cut 10 bases from V and 2 bases from J, with 16 bases between. Germline V lookup: CDR1 MRHNA, CDR2 SNTAGT. The CDR3 DNA is TGTGCCATCAACAGACAATGGATCACAGATACGCAGTATTTT. Encoded protein: CAINRQWITDTQYF.

The chain has TRBV30 and TRBJ2-6; no clear D gene. Trimming removed 1 base from V and 0 bases from J, with 10 bases in between. CDR1 is GTSNPN and CDR2 is SVGIG in the germline V gene (reference sequence). This CDR3 has 16 amino acids. The CDR3 sequence is CAWSAGLPSGANVLTF. The CDR3 DNA follows: TGTGCCTGGAGTGCAGGCTTGCCCTCTGGGGCCAACGTCCTGACTTTC.

J is TRBJ1-1 and V is TRBV10-2; D may be TRBD1 (5 bases). The CDR3 is 13 residues long. Germline V gene sequence: CDR1 WSHSY, CDR2 SAAADI. V was pared by 4 bases and J by 6 bases, with 12 bases between. CDR3 bases: TGCGCCAGCAGTGCGGGGGGTACCCCTGAAGCTTTCTTT. The encoded protein is CASSAGGTPEAFF.

The chain has TRBV12-5 and TRBJ1-5, with D possibly TRBD1 on 6 matching bases. The CDR3 is 12 residues long. The germline CDR1 and CDR2 sequences are LGHNT and FRNRAP. Trimming pared 6 bases from V and 7 bases from J, leaving 10 bases between. The CDR3 nucleotides read TGTGCTAGTGGCACGGACAGACAGCCCCAGCATTTT. Translating gives CASGTDRQPQHF.

This clone turned up a few times. This chain joins TRBV14 and TRBJ2-5; 7 bases match TRBD1. V shed 3 bases, J shed 5 bases, and the junction held 9 bases outside the gene matches. This CDR3 spans 15 amino acids. CDR1 and CDR2 (germline): SGHDN, FVKESK. The CDR3 DNA sequence: TGTGCCAGCAGCCAGGACAGGTCCCATCGGGAGACCCAGTACTTC. Its protein product is CASSQDRSHRETQYF.

The J gene is TRBJ2-3, the V gene TRBV4-2; D may be TRBD2 (5 bases). The CDR3 is made up of 15 amino acids. Germline loops: CDR1 LGHNA, CDR2 YNFKEQ. Trimming left V 0 bases short and J 9 bases short, with 16 bases between. The DNA for the CDR3 is TGTGCCAGCAGCCAAGACTTCCTCCGGGGAGACACGCAGTATTTT. This translates into CASSQDFLRGDTQYF.

The chain joins TRBV30 to TRBJ1-1; D remains ambiguous. Trimming removed 2 bases at V and 0 bases at J, with 10 bases between. The CDR3 covers 14 residues. Per the germline V gene, CDR1 is GTSNPN and CDR2 is SVGIG (reference sequence). DNA for the CDR3: TGTGCCTGGAGTCCGGCAGACATGAACACTGAAGCTTTCTTT. Protein sequence: CAWSPADMNTEAFF.

The chain uses TRBV7-3 and TRBJ1-1; TRBD1 agrees at 8 bases. The CDR3 length is 13 residues. J was trimmed by 1 base and V by 8 bases; bases with no gene match: 3. Per the germline V gene, CDR1 is SGHTA and CDR2 is FQGTGA. The CDR3 protein is CASRGQANTEAFF. CDR3 coding DNA: TGTGCCAGCCGGGGACAGGCGAACACTGAAGCTTTCTTT.

The rearrangement links TRBV7-3 to TRBJ1-3, with D possibly TRBD1 on 6 matching bases. Trimming took off 4 bases at V and 6 bases at J, with 16 bases between the two ends. From germline, CDR1 is SGHTA and CDR2 FQGTGA. This CDR3 has 15 amino acids. The CDR3 region is CASSYSGQIQNTIYF. The CDR3 DNA is TGTGCCAGCAGCTACAGCGGACAGATCCAAAACACCATATATTTT.

This chain joins TRBV7-3 and TRBJ2-1; 9 positions match TRBD1. V lost 6 bases to trimming and J lost 0 bases; unmatched junction nucleotides: 6. Germline lookup yields CDR1 SGHTA and CDR2 FQGTGA. The CDR3 is 16 amino acids. The CDR3 DNA sequence: TGTGCCAGCAGTCAGGACAGGGGAAGCTCCTACAATGAGCAGTTCTTC. Translation gives CASSQDRGSSYNEQFF.